The 15 T cell receptor beta chains in this list originate from one sample, sequenced in a study of shared clonotypes between healthy human individuals. The method was immunoSEQ multiplex PCR; TCRdb's version includes in-frame clones alone and lacks a portion of them. There are some 2.4 million clones in the sample; more than 85% occur only once, and roughly 0.36% lies in the top ten. Sequencing used naive CD4+ T cells from PBMCs. Subset reported: CD45RA+ positively selected. These receptors all stem from a man aged 18 to 29 in good health. Some clones in this sample may be carry-over from other donors' samples.

The rearrangement links TRBV9 to TRBJ2-5; 8 bases agree with TRBD2. The CDR3 length is 18 residues. CDR1 is SGDLS and CDR2 is YYNGEE in the germline V gene. V trimming: 4 bases; J trimming: 1 base; junction bases outside the gene matches: 15. CDR3 nucleotide sequence: TGTGCCAGCAGCCCCATGGGGCTAGCGGGTCGTCCCCAAGAGACCCAGTACTTC. Protein: CASSPMGLAGRPQETQYF. The full variable domain, rest sourced from reference TRBV9 and TRBJ2-5, is DSGVTQTPKHLITATGQRVTLRCSPRSGDLSVYWYQQSLDQGLQFLIQYYNGEERAKGNILERFSAQQFPDLHSELNLSSLELGDSALYFCASSPMGLAGRPQETQYFGPGTRLLVL.

The rearrangement links TRBV14 to TRBJ2-1; tentative D call: TRBD2 (5 bases). The CDR3 sequence is 14 residues long. Germline lookup yields CDR1 SGHDN and CDR2 FVKESK. The V end was cut by 0 bases, the J end by 5 bases, with 8 bases between. The CDR3 loop reads CASSQEPADNEQFF. In DNA, the CDR3 is TGTGCCAGCAGCCAAGAGCCAGCGGACAATGAGCAGTTCTTC.

The chain employs TRBV28 and TRBJ1-4; D is perhaps TRBD1 (6 bases). Germline V gene sequence: CDR1 MDHEN, CDR2 SYDVKM. V lost 8 bases and J 8 bases, leaving 15 bases between the germline ends. This CDR3 region has 13 residues. The CDR3 protein is CASPRQGREKLFF. For the CDR3, the DNA is TGTGCCAGCCCCCGGCAGGGGCGGGAAAAACTGTTTTTT.

With regard to this clone: Other nucleotide sequences in the sample specify the same CDR3. The rearrangement links TRBV9 to TRBJ2-7; 7 nucleotides match TRBD2. The CDR3 is 14 residues long. The J segment lost 3 bases and the V segment lost 3 bases, leaving 6 bases of the junction unmatched. The germline V gene encodes CDR1 SGDLS and CDR2 YYNGEE. In DNA, the CDR3 is TGTGCCAGCAGCGCGGGAGGTACCAGCTACGAGCAGTACTTC. Its protein is CASSAGGTSYEQYF. Combining the CDR3 with reference TRBV9 and TRBJ2-7 gives the whole variable domain DSGVTQTPKHLITATGQRVTLRCSPRSGDLSVYWYQQSLDQGLQFLIQYYNGEERAKGNILERFSAQQFPDLHSELNLSSLELGDSALYFCASSAGGTSYEQYFGPGTRLTVT.

As to this clone: Different DNA sequences within this sample yield the same CDR3. The chain joins TRBV5-1 to TRBJ2-1; tentatively, D is TRBD2 (5 bases). CDR1 SGHRS and CDR2 YFSETQ come from the germline V gene. The ends were cut back, 2 bases at V and 0 bases at J, with 9 bases in the middle. This CDR3 region has 15 residues. The CDR3 coding sequence is TGCGCCAGCAGCTTAGCGGATAGCTCCTACAATGAGCAGTTCTTC. Protein product: CASSLADSSYNEQFF.

The V and J genes are TRBV7-2 and TRBJ2-1, with no clear D. CDR1 is SGHTA, CDR2 FQGNSA, per germline. The CDR3 length is 15 residues. The V end was cut by 0 bases, the J end by 4 bases, with 10 bases between. As DNA, the CDR3 is TGTGCCAGCAGCTTAGCGGGCAGTACTTACAATGAGCAGTTCTTC. It codes for CASSLAGSTYNEQFF.

The chain carries TRBV2 and TRBJ2-2, with 10 bases that match TRBD2. This CDR3 contains 15 residues. J gave up 4 bases and V 4 bases, and 3 bases lay outside the gene matches. The germline V gene encodes CDR1 SNHLY and CDR2 FYNNEI. The CDR3 bases are TGTGCCAGCAGTGGGACTAGCGGACTCACCGGGGAGCTGTTTTTT. This translates into CASSGTSGLTGELFF.

The chain links TRBV29-1 to TRBJ2-1; 8 bases are shared with TRBD2. From germline, CDR1 is SQVTM and CDR2 ANQGSEA. CDR3 length equals 16 residues. V lost 7 bases to trimming and J lost 1 base; unmatched junction nucleotides: 12. The CDR3 protein is CSGERKAGGSYNEQFF. CDR3 DNA sequence: TGCAGCGGGGAAAGGAAGGCGGGAGGTTCCTACAATGAGCAGTTCTTC.

The chain couples TRBV28 to TRBJ2-5; D tentatively fits TRBD1 or TRBD2 (7 bases each). CDR1 and CDR2 (germline): MDHEN, SYDVKM. V shed 6 bases and J shed 4 bases, with 30 bases lying between them. The CDR3 sequence is 19 residues long. This chain's CDR3 is CASSRTGFRSAGSGETQYF. CDR3 sequence (DNA): TGTGCCAGCAGCAGGACAGGTTTTAGATCAGCGGGATCAGGAGAGACCCAGTACTTC.

This clone was seen a single time. This chain uses TRBV28 with TRBJ1-5; weak D call: TRBD1 (6 bases). Germline V gives CDR1 MDHEN, CDR2 SYDVKM. The CDR3 has 15 amino acids. V was clipped by 7 bases and J by 4 bases, with 17 bases between them. The CDR3 coding sequence is TGTGCCAGCACTTCCCCTACAGGGCGGAATCAGCCCCAGCATTTT. Its translation: CASTSPTGRNQPQHF. Full variable domain (outside the CDR3, taken from reference TRBV28 and TRBJ1-5): DVKVTQSSRYLVKRTGEKVFLECVQDMDHENMFWYRQDPGLGLRLIYFSYDVKMKEKGDIPEGYSVSREKKERFSLILESASTNQTSMYLCASTSPTGRNQPQHFGDGTRLSIL.

The count of this clone is one. The gene calls are TRBV11-2 and TRBJ1-4, with 7 bases matching TRBD1. Germline CDR1 and CDR2: SGHAT and FQNNGV. After removal of 3 bases from V and 2 bases from J, the junction contained 3 bases not matched to a gene. The CDR3 sequence is 15 residues long. CDR3: CASSFGQVTNEKLFF. CDR3 nucleotide sequence: TGTGCCAGCAGCTTTGGACAGGTTACTAATGAAAAACTGTTTTTT.

To note about this clone: The same CDR3 also results from other DNA sequences found in this sample. This rearrangement joins TRBV5-1 to TRBJ2-5; D is possibly TRBD2 (6 bases). The length of the CDR3 is 13 residues. Germline CDR1 and CDR2: SGHRS and YFSETQ. Trimming shortened V by 5 bases and J by 4 bases, and 12 bases separated the two germline ends. CDR3 in DNA: TGCGCCAGCAGTGACGGGAGCGGAGAGACCCAGTACTTC. Translated, it gives CASSDGSGETQYF.

The V gene is TRBV5-6, the J gene TRBJ2-5; D remains unclear. CDR1 is SGHDT, CDR2 YYEEEE, per germline. V lost 0 bases and J lost 13, with 10 bases in between. The length of the CDR3 is 11 residues. This CDR3 is CASSLVRKRYF. CDR3 DNA sequence: TGTGCCAGCAGCTTGGTTAGAAAACGGTACTTC. Together with reference TRBV5-6 and TRBJ2-5, the CDR3 gives the full variable domain: DAGVTQSPTHLIKTRGQQVTLRCSPKSGHDTVSWYQQALGQGPQFIFQYYEEEERQRGNFPDRFSGHQFPNYSSELNVNALLLGDSALYLCASSLVRKRYFGPGTRLLVL.

This clone was detected only once. In nucleotides, the CDR3 is TGTGCCAGCAGCCCCGTACAGGGAGGGGAGCTGTTTTTT. Residues: CASSPVQGGELFF. The rearrangement uses TRBV28 and TRBJ2-2; D is possibly TRBD1 (6 bases). V was shortened by 6 bases and J by 8 bases, with 13 bases between the two germline ends. The CDR3 is 13 amino acids. Germline assignment: CDR1 MDHEN and CDR2 SYDVKM.

CDR3 DNA: TGTGCCAGCAGCCAAGACAGGGGGGTAGAGGGGACTGAAGCTTTCTTT. It translates to CASSQDRGVEGTEAFF. The chain uses TRBV4-2 and TRBJ1-1; TRBD1 aligns across 7 bases. Germline CDR1 and CDR2: LGHNA and YNFKEQ. The CDR3 loop spans 16 amino acids. J gave up 5 bases and V 0 bases, and 9 bases lay outside the gene matches.